This T cell receptor beta chain came from a study of blood T cell repertoires in COVID-19. Germline values: CDR1 MNHEY, CDR2 SMNVEV (reference sequence). Trimming took 3 bases from V and 5 from J; bases not matched to a gene: 3. This CDR3 has 13 residues. As originally analysed: It was from reference gene primer amplification that nucleated cell counts were estimated. Sequencing used immunoSEQ multiplex PCR; TCRdb keeps in-frame clones, though not all of them. The D gene and trimming were derived from the DNA, and the V and J assignments and clone size from that table. The table includes about 49,000 clones, around 83% detected once.

This chain links TRBV27 with TRBJ1-1; 7 nucleotides line up with TRBD1. This receptor was identified in a man aged 35 to 55 with active COVID-19. Sequenced sample: peripheral blood. The CDR3 DNA is TGTGCCAGCAGTTTTGACAGGGCGACTGAAGCTTTCTTT. Its protein is CASSFDRATEAFF.